This T cell receptor beta chain was sequenced during a study of cytomegalovirus exposure and HLA in healthy donors. Study conclusions and caveats: The HLA-A and HLA-B alleles of most subjects were reportedly predicted accurately from TCR beta sequences. For TCR beta chains, V- and J-gene trimming was later linked to a missense DCLRE1C variant. An analysis was carried out at a later point. It showed that HLA-associated TCR beta chains were more clonally expanded than equally common non-associated chains.

Researchers ran the PCR with 60 Vbeta and 13 Jbeta primers. Here immunoSEQ multiplex PCR was the method, and the copy in TCRdb shows in-frame clones only, minus some. The data contain 70,000 to 95,000 clones, more than 70% of them singletons. Trimming stripped 4 bases from V and 0 bases from J, with 6 bases between. The germline V gene encodes CDR1 SEHNR and CDR2 FQNEAQ (reference sequence). This CDR3 is built from 13 residues. With regard to this clone: The antigen is unknown.

This receptor was obtained from a man younger than 30 in good health and CMV-seronegative. Sequenced sample: PBMCs. The chain has TRBV7-9 and TRBJ1-2, with D unclear. The CDR3 region has the DNA TGTGCCAGCAGCTCCCGAGCTAACTATGGCTACACCTTC. Its protein product is CASSSRANYGYTF.